Listed below are T cell receptor beta chains from one sample, sequenced in a study of blood T cell repertoires in COVID-19. Only in-frame clones appear in the TCRdb table, and some are missing; sequencing was by immunoSEQ multiplex PCR. Among about 150,000 clones listed, about nine tenths were seen once. Material for sequencing was PBMCs or T cells enriched from blood (not recorded which). These receptors all come from a woman between 40 and 50 years old who had been exposed to COVID-19. The CDR3 runs from the conserved cysteine through the conserved F or W. The D gene is left open where the match is weak. The listing skips clone size in some rows; elsewhere it reads once, few, many or a size class.

clone_size j_call d_call v_call cdr3_aa cdr3_nt
. TRBJ1-1 TRBD1 TRBV25-1 CASSGGTGGAFF TGTGCCAGCAGTGGTGGGACAGGAGGCGCTTTCTTT
. TRBJ2-5 TRBD2 TRBV12-5 CASGKDYLRLAGVETQYF TGTGCTAGTGGTAAAGATTACTTAAGGCTAGCGGGAGTGGAGACCCAGTACTTC
. TRBJ2-7 TRBD1 TRBV5-6 CASSRDRGKMREQYF TGTGCCAGCAGCAGGGACAGGGGAAAAATGCGGGAGCAGTACTTC
. TRBJ2-1 . TRBV5-1 CASSRDRNNEQFF TGCGCCAGCAGCCGCGACAGAAACAATGAGCAGTTCTTC
. TRBJ2-3 . TRBV7-9 CASSFGGYSTDTQYF TGTGCCAGCAGCTTCGGCGGATATAGCACAGATACGCAGTATTTT
. TRBJ2-2 TRBD1 TRBV7-6 CASSLVTGTTNTGELFF TGTGCCAGCAGCTTAGTGACAGGGACAACGAACACCGGGGAGCTGTTTTTT
. TRBJ2-5 TRBD1 TRBV6-4 CASSASPDRVETQYF TGTGCCAGCAGTGCTTCCCCGGACAGGGTAGAGACCCAGTACTTC
. TRBJ1-3 TRBD1 TRBV6-5 CASSWTGTSGNTIYF TGTGCCAGCAGTTGGACAGGAACCTCTGGAAACACCATATATTTT
. TRBJ2-1 . TRBV7-2 CASSREYNEQFF TGTGCCAGCAGTCGGGAGTACAATGAGCAGTTCTTC
. TRBJ2-7 . TRBV28 CASSPRVTGKDEQYF TGTGCCAGCAGCCCCCGGGTAACAGGGAAGGACGAGCAGTACTTC
. TRBJ1-2 . TRBV20-1 CRVGVGYTF TGCAGAGTAGGGGTGGGCTACACCTTC
. TRBJ1-5 . TRBV5-6 CASSLAGREQPQHF TGTGCCAGCAGCTTGGCAGGGCGAGAACAGCCCCAGCATTTT
. TRBJ2-3 . TRBV5-4 CASSIGQRSHTQYF TGTGCCAGCAGCATTGGACAACGGTCCCATACGCAGTATTTT
. TRBJ1-4 TRBD1 TRBV4-1 CASRRQGANEKLFF TGCGCCAGCAGACGACAGGGGGCTAATGAAAAACTGTTTTTT
. TRBJ1-1 TRBD1 TRBV5-4 CASSSLGDRGSSAFF TGTGCCAGCAGCTCTCTGGGGGACAGGGGCTCTTCGGCTTTCTTT
once TRBJ1-1 TRBD1 TRBV11-2 CASSHNRGRGTEAFF TGTGCCAGCAGCCACAACAGGGGGCGAGGCACTGAAGCTTTCTTT
. TRBJ2-7 TRBD1 TRBV7-6 CASSPRDSNEQYF TGTGCCAGCAGCCCACGGGACAGCAACGAGCAGTACTTC
few TRBJ1-4 . TRBV10-3 CAISEDNREKLFF TGTGCCATCAGTGAGGACAATCGGGAAAAACTGTTTTTT
. TRBJ1-5 . TRBV6-5 CASGEGWGNQPQHF TGTGCCAGCGGGGAGGGTTGGGGCAATCAGCCCCAGCATTTT
. TRBJ2-7 . TRBV29-1 CSVRALSYEQYF TGCAGCGTGAGGGCCCTCTCCTACGAGCAGTACTTC
. TRBJ2-1 . TRBV13 CASSRGGFVDEQFF TGTGCCAGCAGTCGTGGGGGCTTCGTTGATGAGCAGTTCTTC
. TRBJ1-5 . TRBV12-3/TRBV12-4 CASSSGQPQHF TGTGCCAGCAGCAGCGGTCAGCCCCAGCATTTT
. TRBJ2-2 . TRBV6-2/TRBV6-3 CASSRRDFIYANTGELFF TGTGCCAGCAGCCGCCGGGACTTTATTTACGCGAACACCGGGGAGCTGTTTTTT
. TRBJ2-5 TRBD2 TRBV6-6 CASSPLAGGYPRGTQYF TGTGCCAGCAGTCCCTTAGCGGGGGGGTACCCAAGAGGGACCCAGTACTTC
. TRBJ2-1 TRBD2 TRBV7-8 CASSLNGAGGQYNEQFF TGTGCCAGCAGCTTAAACGGGGCGGGGGGGCAGTACAATGAGCAGTTCTTC
. TRBJ1-6 TRBD1 TRBV27 CASNSPGQGIYNSPLHF TGTGCCAGCAACTCTCCCGGACAGGGGATCTATAATTCACCCCTCCACTTT
. TRBJ1-2 . TRBV20-1 CSASLLGGYTF TGCAGTGCTTCACTACTCGGAGGCTACACCTTC
. TRBJ1-1 . TRBV28 CASSGGALMNTEAFF TGTGCCAGCAGTGGAGGGGCTCTAATGAACACTGAAGCTTTCTTT
. TRBJ2-1 . TRBV5-1 CASSYDIQGNPNEQFF TGCGCCAGCAGCTATGACATACAGGGAAATCCGAATGAGCAGTTCTTC
. TRBJ2-3 . TRBV9 CASSVAEADTDTQYF TGTGCCAGCAGCGTAGCTGAGGCGGACACAGATACGCAGTATTTT
. TRBJ2-2 . TRBV5-1 CASSFQGANTGELFF TGCGCCAGCAGCTTCCAAGGGGCGAACACCGGGGAGCTGTTTTTT